This T cell receptor (beta chain) was profiled in a study of T-cell reconstitution after alpha-beta-depleted transplantation in children. Study results and limitations: A year had passed since transplant, and T-cell counts and diversity by then came mostly from newly produced T cells. Reported findings indicate that, about two months after transplant, alpha-beta T cells came from several hundred expanded clones, which were derived from non-depleted graft cells.

This clonotype has a handful of counts. The antigen is undetermined. Molecular barcoding with unique molecular identifiers was used for the TCRbeta library. TCRdb passed the PCR reads through MiXCR, listing each CDR3 protein once. The sample has 60,000 to 85,000 distinct CDR3 sequences, around 18% seen once; the top ten hold about 47%. V was trimmed by 1 base and J by 0 bases, leaving 8 bases between them. This CDR3 comprises 15 residues. Germline V gives CDR1 SGHDT, CDR2 YYEEEE. This TCR was recovered from a male patient aged 2 to 9 who had a stem cell transplant for acute lymphoblastic leukemia, so the T cells may come from the graft donor. V gene TRBV5-6 combines with J gene TRBJ2-1; D not certain. The sample here was PBMCs, mostly from graft donor cells, taken 360 days after TCRalphabeta/CD19-depleted stem cell transplant. The DNA of the CDR3 is TGTGCCAGCAGCTTGTTGGCTAGCTCCTACAATGAGCAGTTCTTC. Its translation: CASSLLASSYNEQFF.